This T cell receptor beta chain was found in a study of spatial heterogeneity in lung cancer. Looking at the study overall: Alpha-chain detections were consistently fewer than beta-chain detections among the sequences.

One entry per CDR3 protein results from TCRdb running MiXCR on the 5' RACE reads. The data show 8,000 to 10,000 distinct CDR3 sequences, with approximately 15% seen just once and roughly an eighth held by the top ten. Time point defined: sample taken at primary tumor resection. Samples came from 70 to 80 TRACERx patients with untreated early-stage lung cancer. Unsorted tumor, nontumor lung tissue or cryopreserved PBMC supplied the whole RNA. This clonotype was counted ten times or more. Its antigen is unidentified. Study findings and constraints: Tumors with more nonsynonymous mutations had more expanded intratumoral alpha and beta TCRs.

This clonotype was sampled from a male donor with early-stage non-small cell lung cancer. This specimen was lung tumor tissue, taken at surgery.

Written as DNA, the CDR3 is TGTGCCAGCAGCTTAGTAACAGGGACGAACACTGAAGCTTTCTTT. Amino acids: CASSLVTGTNTEAFF. The V and J genes are TRBV11-3 and TRBJ1-1; D might be TRBD1 (6 bases). The CDR3 runs 15 residues. Between the trimmed V and J ends, which lost 1 base and 1 base, there was a span of 10 bases. The germline V gene encodes CDR1 SGHNT and CDR2 YENEEA.